These 6 T cell receptor beta chains originate from one sample sequenced in a study of blood T cell repertoires in COVID-19. The data were produced by immunoSEQ multiplex PCR, yet TCRdb's version contains in-frame clones alone and is incomplete. The table lists 90,000 to 110,000 clones, around three quarters of them singletons. The sequencing sample was made of peripheral blood. These receptors were collected from a human donor in a cohort sampled during active or convalescent COVID-19.

V and J are TRBV5-4 and TRBJ2-1, with 15 bases matching TRBD2. V trimming: 4 bases; J trimming: 5 bases; junction bases outside the gene matches: 4. The germline CDR1 and CDR2 sequences are SGHNT and YYREEE (reference sequence). CDR3 length: 16 amino acids. The CDR3 reads CASSVGLAGGDNEQFF. The DNA for the CDR3 is TGTGCCAGCAGCGTAGGACTAGCGGGGGGGGACAATGAGCAGTTCTTC.

DNA for the CDR3: TGTGCCAGCTCACCACCGTCGGGGGGAAGATCCTACGAGCAGTACTTC. It translates to CASSPPSGGRSYEQYF. This chain uses TRBV18 with TRBJ2-7; 7 bases map to TRBD2. V gave up 0 bases and J gave up 1 base; unmatched junction bases: 6. The CDR3 runs to 16 residues. The germline V gene encodes CDR1 KGHSH and CDR2 LQKENI. The complete variable domain, with remaining parts taken from reference TRBV18 and TRBJ2-7, reads NAGVMQNPRHLVRRRGQEARLRCSPMKGHSHVYWYRQLPEEGLKFMVYLQKENIIDESGMPKERFSAEFPKEGPSILRIQQVVRGDSAAYFCASSPPSGGRSYEQYFGPGTRLTVT.

This clone has just one count. V and J are TRBV3-1 (or the pseudogene TRBV3-2) and TRBJ1-5; 10 nucleotides align to TRBD1. The CDR3 consists of 15 residues. Germline loops: CDR1 LGHDT, CDR2 YNNKEL (reference sequence). V was pared by 1 base and J by 6 bases, with 3 bases of the junction left unmatched. In DNA form, the CDR3 reads TGTGCCAGCAGCCAAGGTGGACAGGGGGTTCAGCCCCAGCATTTT. This translates into CASSQGGQGVQPQHF.

This chain joins TRBV27 and TRBJ2-2, with D unresolved. This CDR3 comprises 11 residues. Germline-derived CDR1 and CDR2 are MNHEY and SMNVEV (reference sequence). The V gene lost 7 bases and the J gene lost 5 bases, with 5 bases spanning the gap. The CDR3 reads CASTGTGELFF. CDR3 coding DNA: TGTGCCAGCACAGGAACCGGGGAGCTGTTTTTT.

In its sample, this clone was seen a few times. The chain uses TRBV2 and TRBJ1-3; TRBD1 matches at 7 bases. The trim removed 8 bases at V and 0 bases at J, leaving 4 bases unmatched. Germline CDR1 reads SNHLY; CDR2 reads FYNNEI. The CDR3 consists of 14 residues. CDR3 residues: CASAGTVSGNTIYF. CDR3 nucleotides: TGTGCCAGCGCGGGGACAGTCTCTGGAAACACCATATATTTT.

The rearrangement joins TRBV6-2 or TRBV6-3 to TRBJ2-3; D is uncertain. Trimming removed 0 bases at V and 9 bases at J, with 10 bases between. The CDR3 loop spans 13 amino acids. Per germline, CDR1 MNHEY and CDR2 SVGEGT. The CDR3 is CASSYSRYLTQYF. In DNA form, the CDR3 reads TGTGCCAGCAGTTACTCCCGCTACCTAACGCAGTATTTT.